This entry concerns a single T cell receptor beta chain. The record originates from a study of blood T cell repertoires in COVID-19. Per the authors' pipeline: Reference gene primer amplification gave nucleated cell count estimates. Sequencing was performed with immunoSEQ multiplex PCR; in TCRdb, only in-frame clones are kept and a portion is missing. The V and J calls and the clone size are those of that table, but D and trimming were determined from the DNA. The sample includes hundreds of thousands of clones, around 89% of them seen just once. Sequenced: PBMCs or T cells enriched from blood (not recorded which). This TCR came from a woman aged 55-70 years in a cohort exposed to, infected with or recovered from COVID-19 (not recorded which).

The CDR3, as DNA: TGTGCCAGCAGCTTAGAATCCACGGCGGGAGCTTCGGGGGAGCAGTACTTC. As protein: CASSLESTAGASGEQYF. The rearrangement uses TRBV7-6 and TRBJ2-7; 7 positions match TRBD2. V shed 1 base, J shed 7 bases, and the junction held 16 bases outside the gene matches. Per germline, CDR1 SGHVS and CDR2 FNYEAQ. This CDR3 is 17 amino acids long.